These 2 T cell receptor beta chains came from one sample sequenced in a study of a mutant IDH1 vaccine in newly diagnosed glioma. Time point: week 11, during vaccination. Topical imiquimod was applied with each vaccine dose, which held 300 ug of mutant IDH1 20-mer peptide. Using immunoSEQ multiplex PCR, the repertoire was profiled, and TCRdb retains in-frame clones only, with some absent. Of roughly 130,000 clones in the sample, just under 80% were seen once. Their target antigens are unknown. Material: PBMCs, obtained from a glioma patient whose treatment included an IDH1 peptide vaccine. The receptors here all came from a middle-aged man with glioma.

This clone was seen repeatedly, ten times or more. V usage is TRBV19 and J usage is TRBJ2-1; D tentatively fits TRBD1 or TRBD2 (5 bases each). Germline CDR1 and CDR2: LNHDA and SQIVND (reference sequence). This CDR3 comprises 12 residues. Trimming stripped 5 bases from V and 10 bases from J, with 12 bases between. CDR3 amino acids: CASSPSRGEQFF. The CDR3 nucleotides read TGTGCCAGTAGTCCCTCGAGGGGCGAGCAGTTCTTC.

The rearrangement joins TRBV19 to TRBJ2-7; 7 positions agree with TRBD2. Unmatched junction bases numbered 9, after V lost 5 bases and J lost 2 bases. The CDR3 length is 15 residues. Germline loops: CDR1 LNHDA, CDR2 SQIVND (reference sequence). CDR3 loop: CASSASSGTTYEQYF. CDR3 bases: TGTGCCAGTAGTGCCTCTAGCGGAACTACCTACGAGCAGTACTTC.